Listed below are T cell receptor beta chains from one sample, sequenced in a study of T cell responses to AZD1222 COVID-19 vaccine. Data came from immunoSEQ multiplex PCR; TCRdb stores just in-frame clones and leaves some out. The sample has roughly 150,000 clones, 80% to 95% seen once. The sample here was peripheral blood, taken 28 days after the second AZD1222 dose. Receptors originate from an adult who received the AZD1222 COVID-19 vaccine. Each CDR3 is given with its conserved first and last residue. A D gene is named only where the DNA matches it firmly.

>TRBV4-2|.|TRBJ2-1
CASSQRGEGKNNEQFF
TGTGCCAGCAGCCAAAGGGGGGAGGGTAAAAACAATGAGCAGTTCTTC
>TRBV19|TRBD1|TRBJ1-5
CASSMNRDRGLQPQHF
TGTGCCAGTAGTATGAATCGGGACAGGGGACTTCAGCCCCAGCATTTT
>TRBV7-9|TRBD1|TRBJ2-2
CASSSGQGELFF
TGTGCCAGCAGCTCGGGACAGGGGGAGCTGTTTTTT
>TRBV5-4|.|TRBJ1-2
CASSPRDLYGYTF
TGTGCCAGCAGCCCACGAGACCTCTATGGCTACACCTTC
>TRBV7-3|.|TRBJ2-3
CASSLGQTPTDTQYF
TGTGCCAGCAGCCTAGGACAGACTCCTACAGATACGCAGTATTTT
>TRBV2|.|TRBJ1-1
CASSEWGHPEAFF
TGTGCCAGCAGTGAGTGGGGGCACCCTGAAGCTTTCTTT
>TRBV19|.|TRBJ1-6
CASSMRPQNSPLHF
TGTGCCAGTAGTATGAGGCCCCAGAACTCACCCCTCCACTTT
>TRBV29-1|.|TRBJ2-1
CSVGSSRNEQFF
TGCAGCGTTGGGTCGTCGCGGAATGAGCAGTTCTTC
>TRBV5-1|TRBD1|TRBJ1-4
CASSLGRDRGRRDEKLFF
TGCGCCAGCAGCTTGGGCCGGGACAGGGGACGAAGGGATGAAAAACTGTTTTTT
>TRBV24-1|.|TRBJ1-1
CATSSNTEAFF
TGTGCCACCAGTAGTAACACTGAAGCTTTCTTT
>TRBV9|.|TRBJ1-1
CASSTTTRGESTEAFF
TGTGCCAGCAGCACGACGACCCGAGGGGAAAGCACTGAAGCTTTCTTT
>TRBV28|.|TRBJ2-2
CASSLTGNTGELFF
TGTGCCAGCAGTTTAACCGGGAACACCGGGGAGCTGTTTTTT
>TRBV28|TRBD2|TRBJ2-1
CASSASLAGGYNEQFF
TGTGCCAGCAGTGCCTCACTAGCGGGAGGTTACAATGAGCAGTTCTTC